The 6 T cell receptor beta chains in this list originate from one sample, sequenced in a study of blood T cell repertoires in COVID-19. Some clones are missing from TCRdb's copy, which holds only in-frame ones; the method was immunoSEQ multiplex PCR. In the table there are about 270,000 clones, about 91% of which are singletons. Sample: PBMCs or T cells enriched from blood (not recorded which). The receptors derive from a woman aged 35 to 49 with acute COVID-19.

The chain has TRBV30 and TRBJ1-4, with D uncertain. Trimming took off 2 bases at V and 7 bases at J, with 11 bases between the two ends. This CDR3 comprises 13 residues. Germline V CDR1 and CDR2: GTSNPN, SVGIG (reference sequence). The CDR3 sequence is CAWSWREGEKLFF. The DNA for the CDR3 is TGTGCCTGGAGTTGGAGGGAAGGTGAAAAACTGTTTTTT.

The chain has TRBV5-1 and TRBJ1-2; D remains unclear. The CDR3 sequence is 12 residues long. The germline V and J ends were trimmed by 4 bases and 3 bases, with 7 bases remaining between them. The germline CDR1 and CDR2 sequences are SGHRS and YFSETQ. The CDR3 DNA reads TGCGCCAGCAGCGCCTCAGACTATGGCTACACCTTC. It specifies CASSASDYGYTF.

V and J are TRBV12-3 or TRBV12-4 and TRBJ2-1, with D perhaps TRBD1 (5 bases). The CDR3 is made up of 12 amino acids. Trimming took off 5 bases at V and 7 bases at J, with 9 bases between the two ends. In DNA form, the CDR3 reads TGTGCCAGCAGTAGGACACCTAATGAGCAGTTCTTC. Translated: CASSRTPNEQFF.

Here the CDR3 reads CASSVGAGGNTGELFF. In nucleotides, the CDR3 is TGTGCCAGCAGTGTGGGTGCAGGGGGCAACACCGGGGAGCTGTTTTTT. The gene calls are TRBV6-1 and TRBJ2-2; 8 bases map to TRBD1. The CDR3 is made up of 16 amino acids. V trimming: 4 bases; J trimming: 2 bases; junction bases outside the gene matches: 6. CDR1 is MNHNS, CDR2 SASEGT, per germline.

The V gene is TRBV18, the J gene TRBJ2-1; D might be TRBD1 (6 bases). The V and J ends lost 3 bases and 1 base respectively, with 7 bases between them. Per the germline V gene, CDR1 is KGHSH and CDR2 is LQKENI. This CDR3 has 14 residues. In DNA form, the CDR3 reads TGTGCCAGCTCACCGACAGGTTCCTACAATGAGCAGTTCTTC. Encoded protein: CASSPTGSYNEQFF.

In DNA, the CDR3 is TGTGCCACCAGTACATCACTAGCGGGAGAAGAGACCCAGTACTTC. This translates into CATSTSLAGEETQYF. The rearrangement links TRBV24-1 to TRBJ2-5; 11 bases line up with TRBD2. The CDR3 spans 15 residues. Trimming took 6 bases from V and 3 from J; bases not matched to a gene: 5. The germline V gene encodes CDR1 KGHDR and CDR2 SFDVKD.